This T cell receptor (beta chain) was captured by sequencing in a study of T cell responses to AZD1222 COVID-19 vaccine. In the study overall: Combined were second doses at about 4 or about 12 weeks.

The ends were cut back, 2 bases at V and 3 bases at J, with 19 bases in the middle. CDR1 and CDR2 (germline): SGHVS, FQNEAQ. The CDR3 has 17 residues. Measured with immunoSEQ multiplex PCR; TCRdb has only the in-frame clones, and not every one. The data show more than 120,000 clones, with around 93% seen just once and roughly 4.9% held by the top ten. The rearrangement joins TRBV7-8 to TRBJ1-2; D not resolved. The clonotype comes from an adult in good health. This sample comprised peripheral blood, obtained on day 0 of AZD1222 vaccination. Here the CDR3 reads CASSLRSTLTIDYGYTF. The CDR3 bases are TGTGCCAGCAGCTTAAGGAGCACACTCACAATAGACTATGGCTACACCTTC.